Detailed here is one T cell receptor beta chain. No antigen is known for it. The data belong to a study of cytomegalovirus exposure and HLA in healthy donors. Primers for the PCR totalled 60 Vbeta and 13 Jbeta. Profiled with immunoSEQ multiplex PCR; TCRdb holds only in-frame clones, not every one. The sample includes around 150,000 clones, approximately 90% of them seen just once. This cohort consisted of healthy bone marrow donors. Germline V gives CDR1 MDHEN, CDR2 SYDVKM. V lost 3 bases, J lost 7 bases, and 5 bases stayed unmatched. This CDR3 is built from 14 residues. General study findings and limits: Association of a missense DCLRE1C variant with TCR beta V- and J-gene trimming was reported in a later analysis. Segments of the TCR beta V type were, in most cases, productive about 87% or about 30% of the time in an earlier analysis. The study flagged about 150 TCR beta chains as cytomegalovirus-associated.

This TCR was sampled from a woman aged 25-40 years in good health and CMV-seronegative. The V gene is TRBV28, the J gene TRBJ2-2; 7 bases are shared with TRBD2. The sequencing sample was made of PBMCs. The CDR3 region has the DNA TGTGCCAGCAGTTTTCTAGCGGAATTCGGGGAGCTGTTTTTT. This gives the protein CASSFLAEFGELFF.